The clone carrying this T cell receptor (beta chain) was picked up many times. cDNA libraries of TCR beta carried unique molecular identifiers. TCRdb reprocessed the PCR reads via MiXCR and lists one record per CDR3 protein. Altogether about 180,000 distinct CDR3 sequences are present, over 25% being singletons, with the ten largest covering about 1.4%. The data were taken from a study of post-analysis software for immune sequencing data. Study background: Patients had relapsing-remitting, secondary progressive or progressive-relapsing multiple sclerosis; some lacked subtype.

The specimen sequenced was blood. The receptor was isolated from a girl aged 5 to 17 with multiple sclerosis.

The CDR3 nucleotides read TGCAGTGCTAGAGGAACAGGAGGCGGCTCCTACGAGCAGTACTTC. It yields the protein CSARGTGGGSYEQYF. The chain couples TRBV20-1 to TRBJ2-7; the D call may be TRBD1 or TRBD2 (5 bases each). Per the germline V gene, CDR1 is DFQATT and CDR2 is SNEGSKA (reference sequence). V gave up 1 base and J gave up 0 bases, with 13 bases separating them. There are 15 residues in the CDR3.